These 20 T cell receptor beta chains were all obtained from the same sample, sequenced in a study of beta chain features in type 1 diabetes. Expressed TCRB transcripts were sequenced because the isolated RNA had all been reverse transcribed beforehand. Libraries were prepared by immunoSEQ multiplex PCR; TCRdb keeps only in-frame clonotypes and omits some of them. The sample has a few hundred thousand clones, approximately 28% seen once. The sample comprised naive CD4+ T cells from blood. The receptors derive from a man younger than 35 in good health.

V usage is TRBV6-1 and J usage is TRBJ2-1; D uncertain. Trimming pared 3 bases from V and 10 bases from J, leaving 13 bases between. Germline CDR1 and CDR2: MNHNS and SASEGT. This CDR3 is built from 13 residues. The CDR3 loop is CASSEALAREQFF. CDR3 bases: TGTGCCAGCAGTGAGGCCCTCGCGAGAGAGCAGTTCTTC.

This clone was seen only a few times. V gene TRBV27 combines with J gene TRBJ1-2, with D tentatively TRBD1 (5 bases). The CDR3 contains 13 residues. The germline V and J ends were trimmed by 5 bases and 4 bases, with 11 bases remaining between them. Germline V gene sequence: CDR1 MNHEY, CDR2 SMNVEV (reference sequence). CDR3 nucleotide sequence: TGTGCCAGCAGTCCCCGACAGCCCTATGGCTACACCTTC. Its translation is CASSPRQPYGYTF.

In this sample, this clone turned up a few times. This same CDR3 is encoded by further DNA sequences in the sample. The chain links TRBV30 to TRBJ2-3, with TRBD2 matching 12 bases. Per germline, CDR1 GTSNPN and CDR2 SVGIG (reference sequence). This CDR3 comprises 16 residues. The J segment lost 4 bases and the V segment lost 0 bases, leaving 5 bases of the junction unmatched. The CDR3 nucleotides are TGTGCCTGGAGTGTACGGCTAGCGGGAGGGGCAGATACGCAGTATTTT. Encoded protein: CAWSVRLAGGADTQYF.

The V gene is TRBV9, the J gene TRBJ2-1, with 10 bases matching TRBD2. This CDR3 has 16 amino acids. CDR1 and CDR2 (germline): SGDLS, YYNGEE. J lost 2 bases, V lost 3 bases, and 5 bases had no gene match. This chain's CDR3 is CASSAWTSGAYNEQFF. The CDR3 nucleotides are TGTGCCAGCAGCGCCTGGACTAGCGGAGCCTACAATGAGCAGTTCTTC.

This rearrangement joins TRBV5-4 to TRBJ2-7, with TRBD1 identical over 10 bases. Losses at the gene ends were 3 bases for V and 7 bases for J; bases not matched to a gene: 1. The germline V gene encodes CDR1 SGHNT and CDR2 YYREEE (reference sequence). The CDR3 loop spans 12 amino acids. The CDR3 coding sequence is TGTGCCAGCAGCTGGGACAGGGGAGAGCAGTACTTC. Amino acids: CASSWDRGEQYF.

The chain combines TRBV30 with TRBJ1-2, with D possibly TRBD1 on 6 matching bases. Germline V gene data show CDR1 as GTSNPN and CDR2 as SVGIG (reference sequence). The CDR3 runs 12 residues. Trimming pared 3 bases from V and 8 bases from J, leaving 13 bases between. This CDR3 reads CAWSTGFRGYTF. The CDR3 DNA reads as TGTGCCTGGAGCACAGGGTTTAGAGGCTACACCTTC.

Only a few counts were recorded for this clone. CDR3 in DNA: TGTGCCAGCAGCTTGGCCCCGCGGCCCGGGGAGCTGTTTTTT. Translated, it gives CASSLAPRPGELFF. V is TRBV5-4 and J is TRBJ2-2; D call uncertain. V gave up 0 bases and J gave up 6 bases, with 9 bases separating them. The CDR3 length is 14 residues. Germline-derived CDR1 and CDR2 are SGHNT and YYREEE (reference sequence).

The sample holds a few counts of this clone. The chain combines TRBV9 with TRBJ2-2; the D gene is possibly TRBD2 (6 bases). Trimming removed 3 bases at V and 4 bases at J, with 10 bases between. The length of the CDR3 is 14 residues. CDR1 SGDLS and CDR2 YYNGEE come from the germline V gene. As DNA, the CDR3 is TGTGCCAGCAGCGCGGGACTTAGCACCGGGGAGCTGTTTTTT. It is translated as CASSAGLSTGELFF.

This clone has only a few counts. The V call is TRBV10-3, the J call TRBJ1-4; the D is unclear. CDR1 is ENHRY and CDR2 is SYGVKD in the germline V gene. The CDR3 extends over 12 amino acids. V was trimmed by 4 bases and J by 8 bases, leaving 8 bases between them. The CDR3 is CAISGSREKLFF. CDR3 in DNA: TGTGCCATCAGTGGATCCCGAGAAAAACTGTTTTTT.

This chain joins TRBV7-9 and TRBJ1-4, with no clear D. The CDR3 extends over 14 amino acids. The V gene lost 1 base and the J gene lost 10 bases, with 13 bases spanning the gap. The germline V gene has CDR1 SEHNR and CDR2 FQNEAQ (reference sequence). The CDR3 nucleotides read TGTGCCAGCAGCTTAGATTCGGGTAACGGAAAACTGTTTTTT. Encoded protein: CASSLDSGNGKLFF.

This clone was picked up a small number of times. The chain is built from TRBV4-3 and TRBJ2-4; 8 nucleotides agree with TRBD1. CDR3 length equals 15 residues. With 4 bases clipped from V and 5 bases from J, the junction kept 7 bases outside the gene matches. In germline, CDR1 is LGHNA, CDR2 YSLEER. CDR3 coding DNA: TGCGCCAGCAGCCGCCTGACAGGGGTGGAAAACATTCAGTACTTC. It codes for CASSRLTGVENIQYF.

This clone was observed a few times. The V and J genes are TRBV30 and TRBJ1-1; tentatively, D is TRBD1 (5 bases). Germline V lookup: CDR1 GTSNPN, CDR2 SVGIG (reference sequence). Trimming left V 2 bases short and J 0 bases short, with 13 bases between. This CDR3 contains 15 residues. The CDR3 spells CAWSFPGTVNTEAFF. CDR3 DNA: TGTGCCTGGAGTTTCCCAGGGACCGTGAACACTGAAGCTTTCTTT.

For the CDR3, the DNA is TGTGCCAGTAGTATCCGGGCTAGCGGGAGCAATGAGCAGTTCTTC. Translation: CASSIRASGSNEQFF. The chain has TRBV19 and TRBJ2-1, with TRBD2 matching 10 bases. CDR1 is LNHDA, CDR2 SQIVND, per germline (reference sequence). The CDR3 has 15 residues. After removal of 3 bases from V and 6 bases from J, the junction contained 5 bases not matched to a gene.

The V gene is TRBV30, the J gene TRBJ1-3, with a tentative D call TRBD1 (6 bases). V lost 2 bases, J lost 3 bases, and 14 bases lay in between. Germline assignment: CDR1 GTSNPN and CDR2 SVGIG (reference sequence). The length of the CDR3 is 15 residues. CDR3 nucleotide sequence: TGTGCCTGGAGTCCCAACAGGGCTCGTGGAAACACCATATATTTT. Translating gives CAWSPNRARGNTIYF.

This clone turned up a few times. The rearrangement uses TRBV5-4 and TRBJ2-3, with TRBD2 identical over 8 bases. This CDR3 is 16 amino acids long. V was pared by 1 base and J by 3 bases, with 7 bases of the junction left unmatched. CDR1 and CDR2 from the germline V gene are SGHNT and YYREEE (reference sequence). The CDR3 sequence: CASSLYSGSGTDTQYF. In DNA, the CDR3 is TGTGCCAGCAGCTTGTACAGCGGGAGTGGGACAGATACGCAGTATTTT. Based on the CDR3 plus reference TRBV5-4 and TRBJ2-3, the full variable domain is ETGVTQSPTHLIKTRGQQVTLRCSSQSGHNTVSWYQQALGQGPQFIFQYYREEENGRGNFPPRFSGLQFPNYSSELNVNALELDDSALYLCASSLYSGSGTDTQYFGPGTRLTVL.

V is TRBV30 and J is TRBJ2-5; D is perhaps TRBD2 (5 bases). Germline V gives CDR1 GTSNPN, CDR2 SVGIG (reference sequence). The CDR3 spans 13 residues. Trimming took 2 bases from V and 4 from J, leaving 11 bases between them. The CDR3: CAWSSGSGETQYF. CDR3 coding DNA: TGTGCCTGGAGTAGTGGGAGTGGAGAGACCCAGTACTTC.

This chain links TRBV6-5 with TRBJ2-7; a weak D match, TRBD1 (6 bases). The CDR3 covers 12 residues. V shed 2 bases and J shed 7 bases, with 9 bases lying between them. Germline values: CDR1 MNHEY, CDR2 SVGAGI. CDR3 DNA: TGTGCCAGCAGTTACCAAACAGGGGAGCAGTACTTC. It specifies CASSYQTGEQYF.

The chain joins TRBV27 to TRBJ2-6; 10 positions agree with TRBD1. Germline CDR1 is MNHEY and CDR2 is SMNVEV (reference sequence). Trimming cost V 6 bases and J 11 bases; bases outside gene matches: 10. The CDR3 loop spans 15 amino acids. The CDR3 DNA is TGTGCCAGCAGGGGTTTCGGGACAGGGGTCGACGTCCTGACTTTC. The encoded protein is CASRGFGTGVDVLTF.

This clone was detected a few times. The chain uses TRBV4-3 and TRBJ2-7, with 7 bases matching TRBD1. After removal of 3 bases from V and 2 bases from J, the junction contained 4 bases not matched to a gene. CDR1 is LGHNA and CDR2 is YSLEER in the germline V gene. The CDR3 is 14 amino acids. CDR3 nucleotide sequence: TGCGCCAGCAGCCATTTAGACAGGGCCTACGAGCAGTACTTC. As protein: CASSHLDRAYEQYF.

This chain links TRBV5-6 with TRBJ2-1; TRBD1 might be the D (5 bases). This CDR3 spans 12 amino acids. Germline CDR1 and CDR2: SGHDT and YYEEEE. V was pared by 2 bases and J by 6 bases, with 6 bases between. The DNA of the CDR3 is TGTGCCAGCAGCTTACAGGCCAATGAGCAGTTCTTC. This translates into CASSLQANEQFF. The full variable domain, completed using reference TRBV5-6 and TRBJ2-1, is DAGVTQSPTHLIKTRGQQVTLRCSPKSGHDTVSWYQQALGQGPQFIFQYYEEEERQRGNFPDRFSGHQFPNYSSELNVNALLLGDSALYLCASSLQANEQFFGPGTRLTVL.